This TCR beta chain stems from a study of cytomegalovirus exposure and HLA in healthy donors. V dropped 7 bases and J dropped 5 bases, with 11 bases sitting between them. The CDR3 runs to 13 residues. Germline CDR1 reads LNHDA; CDR2 reads SQIVND (reference sequence). A remark on this clone: What it recognizes is unknown.

Overall study results and limits: Later analysis reportedly placed an Asian-associated ancestry cluster below the roughly 700-donor mean in N-insertions. Later work associated over 15,000 TCR beta sequences with HLA alleles at 0.05 false discovery rate. An apparent linkage of common viral pathogens to several of the most significant clusters emerged in a later analysis.

In the PCR, 60 Vbeta and 13 Jbeta primers were used. Profiling relied on immunoSEQ multiplex PCR, and the TCRdb table lists in-frame clones only, not all of them. The table has over 150,000 clones, roughly 81% seen once. The chain recombines TRBV19 with TRBJ2-2; no clear D. The sequencing sample was made of PBMCs. The TCR was taken from a man aged 25 to 45 in good health and CMV-seropositive. In nucleotides, the CDR3 is TGTGCCAGTATTCTCACCCGGACCGGGGAGCTGTTTTTT. Translating it yields CASILTRTGELFF.